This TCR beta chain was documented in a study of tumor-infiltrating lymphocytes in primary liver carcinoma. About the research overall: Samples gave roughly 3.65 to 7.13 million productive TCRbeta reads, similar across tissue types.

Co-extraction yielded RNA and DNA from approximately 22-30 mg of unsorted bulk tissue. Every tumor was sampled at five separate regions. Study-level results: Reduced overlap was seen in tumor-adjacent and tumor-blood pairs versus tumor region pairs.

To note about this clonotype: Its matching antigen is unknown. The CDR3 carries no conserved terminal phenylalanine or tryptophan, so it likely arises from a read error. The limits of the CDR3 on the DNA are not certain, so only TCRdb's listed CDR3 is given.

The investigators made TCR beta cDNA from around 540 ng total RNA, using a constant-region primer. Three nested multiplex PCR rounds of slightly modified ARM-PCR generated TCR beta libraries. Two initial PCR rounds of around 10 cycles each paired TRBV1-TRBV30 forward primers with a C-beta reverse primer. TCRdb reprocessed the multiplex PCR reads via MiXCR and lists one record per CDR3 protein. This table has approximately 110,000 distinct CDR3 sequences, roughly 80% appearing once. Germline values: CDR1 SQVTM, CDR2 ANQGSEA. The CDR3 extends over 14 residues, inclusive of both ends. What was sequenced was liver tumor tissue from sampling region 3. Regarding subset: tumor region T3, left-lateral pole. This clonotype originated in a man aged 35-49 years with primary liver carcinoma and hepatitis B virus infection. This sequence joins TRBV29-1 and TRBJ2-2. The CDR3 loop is CSVLGPGPTGELLY.